The 28 T cell receptor beta chains below all came from one sample that was sequenced in a study of Ad26.COV2.S vaccination and SARS-CoV-2 variants (dated by TCRdb to the early 2020s). Libraries were constructed by the immunoSEQ multiplex PCR assay. What TCRdb holds here is the immuneACCESS table cut down to in-frame rearrangements. Part of the clones is not present; checked against another copy, under half of the missing clones reflect an unresolved V gene, and the others are unexplained. For this sample there are about half a million clones; 80% to 90% appear just once. The top ten constitute under 2% of the sample. The sample's treatment or condition, from its label and the paper: over 15 received Ad26.COV2.S at low or high dose, single or two shots; a few received placebo; per-sample allocation not given. Repertoires of vaccine and placebo recipients were sequenced from samples collected on day 63 after the first injection.

The material was peripheral blood, obtained in a trial of Ad26.COV2.S vaccine versus placebo. The receptors stem from a person between 18 and 59 years old who received the Ad26.COV2.S COVID-19 vaccine or a placebo.

This sequence joins TRBV10-3 and TRBJ2-3, with D perhaps TRBD2 (5 bases). The CDR3 length is 15 residues. The germline V and J ends were trimmed by 6 bases and 2 bases, with 15 bases remaining between them. In germline, CDR1 is ENHRY, CDR2 SYGVKD. The CDR3 spells CAIRSLESHTDTQYF. The CDR3 bases are TGTGCCATCAGGTCACTAGAGTCCCACACAGATACGCAGTATTTT.

This clone was seen once. J is TRBJ1-1 and V is TRBV5-1; unclear D gene. Germline loops: CDR1 SGHRS, CDR2 YFSETQ. Trimming shortened V by 9 bases and J by 1 base, and 16 bases separated the two germline ends. The CDR3 totals 14 residues. The CDR3 DNA reads as TGCGCCACCTGTGGGCTTTTTTCGAACACTGAAGCTTTCTTT. Its protein product is CATCGLFSNTEAFF.

The rearrangement joins TRBV30 to TRBJ2-7; a weak D match, TRBD2 (5 bases). V gave up 5 bases and J gave up 5 bases, with 19 bases separating them. Germline CDR1 reads GTSNPN; CDR2 reads SVGIG (reference sequence). The CDR3 is made up of 14 amino acids. CDR3 protein: CAWLVGERAHEQYF. In DNA, the CDR3 is TGTGCCTGGTTGGTTGGGGAGAGGGCCCACGAGCAGTACTTC.

This clone was seen repeatedly, ten times or more. This chain joins TRBV3-1 (or the pseudogene TRBV3-2) and TRBJ1-2; TRBD1 is a possible D gene (5 bases). Between the trimmed V and J ends, which lost 2 bases and 3 bases, there was a span of 13 bases. Germline assignment: CDR1 LGHDT and CDR2 YNNKEL (reference sequence). CDR3 length: 15 amino acids. CDR3 DNA: TGTGCCAGCAGCCAACAGGGAGGGCCGGACTATGGCTACACCTTC. Protein product: CASSQQGGPDYGYTF.

J is TRBJ1-1 and V is TRBV19; perhaps TRBD1 as D (6 bases). Germline CDR1 and CDR2: LNHDA and SQIVND (reference sequence). The V end was cut by 5 bases, the J end by 3 bases, with 16 bases between. This CDR3 has 15 amino acids. CDR3 coding DNA: TGTGCCAGTAGTCCGACCGGGACATTACACACTGAAGCTTTCTTT. Its translation: CASSPTGTLHTEAFF.

With respect to this clone: A read error may produce the germline difference seen at one junction end. This chain links TRBV29-1 with TRBJ1-2, with unresolved D. The CDR3 sequence is 13 residues long. Germline CDR1 SQVTM, CDR2 ANQGSEA. The CDR3 DNA reads as TGCAGCGTAGAAGGTGGGCCCAGCTATGGCTACACCTTC. Translated, it gives CSVEGGPSYGYTF. Drawing the rest from reference TRBV29-1 and TRBJ1-2, the complete variable domain is SAVISQKPSRDICQRGTSLTIQCQVDSQVTMMFWYRQQPGQSLTLIATANQGSEATYESGFVIDKFPISRPNLTFSTLTVSNMSPEDSSIYLCSVEGGPSYGYTFGSGTRLTVV.

This chain links TRBV9 with TRBJ1-4; no definite D call. The length of the CDR3 is 14 residues. Germline assignment: CDR1 SGDLS and CDR2 YYNGEE. Trimming cost V 0 bases and J 3 bases, with 6 bases left between them. CDR3 nucleotides: TGTGCCAGCAGCGTAGAGGGTGCTAATGAAAAACTGTTTTTT. Translated: CASSVEGANEKLFF.

The V call is TRBV28, the J call TRBJ1-4; a weak D match, TRBD1 (5 bases). The length of the CDR3 is 13 residues. Germline lookup yields CDR1 MDHEN and CDR2 SYDVKM. V was clipped by 8 bases and J by 8 bases, with 15 bases between them. CDR3 DNA sequence: TGTGCCAGCGGGACGTACCTTAGGGAAAAACTGTTTTTT. Amino acid sequence: CASGTYLREKLFF.

This clone appeared once. The chain recombines TRBV5-4 with TRBJ1-1; tentative D call: TRBD1 (6 bases). This CDR3 spans 15 amino acids. CDR1 and CDR2 (germline): SGHNT, YYREEE (reference sequence). Trimming cost V 3 bases and J 1 base, with 13 bases left between them. CDR3 protein: CASSSLLGANTEAFF. CDR3 coding DNA: TGTGCCAGCAGCTCTCTATTGGGGGCGAACACTGAAGCTTTCTTT.

The V call is TRBV4-1, the J call TRBJ2-1, with 8 bases matching TRBD1. V was clipped by 6 bases and J by 0 bases; unmatched bases: 13. This CDR3 is 18 amino acids long. The germline V gene has CDR1 MGHRA and CDR2 YSYEKL. The CDR3 reads CASSSTSGGRLSYNEQFF. The CDR3 DNA is TGCGCCAGCAGTTCGACGTCAGGGGGCCGCCTCTCCTACAATGAGCAGTTCTTC.

As regards this clone: Distinct nucleotide sequences in the sample also encode this CDR3. V is TRBV9 and J is TRBJ1-1, with TRBD1 matching over 7 bases. J lost 2 bases, V lost 0 bases, and 1 base had no gene match. Germline loops: CDR1 SGDLS, CDR2 YYNGEE. This CDR3 contains 14 residues. The CDR3 bases are TGTGCCAGCAGCGTAGACAGGGGAAACACTGAAGCTTTCTTT. It is translated as CASSVDRGNTEAFF.

The J gene is TRBJ2-3, the V gene TRBV30; D possibly matches TRBD1 or TRBD2 (5 bases each). This CDR3 has 12 residues. V lost 2 bases, J lost 6 bases, and 9 bases lay in between. Germline V gene sequence: CDR1 GTSNPN, CDR2 SVGIG (reference sequence). For the CDR3, the DNA is TGTGCCTGGAGTAGGGGCGGGGATACGCAGTATTTT. Residues: CAWSRGGDTQYF.

The chain combines TRBV29-1 with TRBJ2-1, with TRBD1 identical over 10 bases. Per germline, CDR1 SQVTM and CDR2 ANQGSEA. There are 14 residues in the CDR3. Trimming at V came to 4 bases and at J to 8 bases, leaving 8 bases not matched to a gene. The CDR3 nucleotides are TGCAGCGTTGCGCGGACAGGGGGTCCCGATGAGCAGTTCTTC. It encodes CSVARTGGPDEQFF.

V is TRBV19 and J is TRBJ1-1; D remains ambiguous. V was cut by 1 base and J by 3 bases, with 9 bases left in between. Germline lookup yields CDR1 LNHDA and CDR2 SQIVND (reference sequence). This CDR3 is 14 amino acids long. The DNA of the CDR3 is TGTGCCAGTAGTATAGGGAAACGGCACACTGAAGCTTTCTTT. This sequence encodes CASSIGKRHTEAFF.

The chain links TRBV24-1 to TRBJ1-5; D perhaps matches TRBD1 (5 bases). Germline V lookup: CDR1 KGHDR, CDR2 SFDVKD. The V end was cut by 7 bases, the J end by 4 bases, with 19 bases between. There are 16 residues in the CDR3. The CDR3 protein is CATRTGTKVWNQPQHF. DNA for the CDR3: TGTGCCACCAGAACCGGGACTAAGGTATGGAATCAGCCCCAGCATTTT.

A few counts support this clone. The rearrangement uses TRBV11-2 and TRBJ1-2; D remains ambiguous. The CDR3 has 14 amino acids. Germline V gene data show CDR1 as SGHAT and CDR2 as FQNNGV. Trimming took off 3 bases at V and 4 bases at J, with 12 bases between the two ends. CDR3 DNA: TGTGCCAGCAGCTTTGACCCGGCGGGCTATGGCTACACCTTC. It specifies CASSFDPAGYGYTF. Variable domain in full (rest from reference TRBV11-2 and TRBJ1-2): EAGVAQSPRYKIIEKRQSVAFWCNPISGHATLYWYQQILGQGPKLLIQFQNNGVVDDSQLPKDRFSAERLKGVDSTLKIQPAKLEDSAVYLCASSFDPAGYGYTFGSGTRLTVV.

The chain has TRBV19 and TRBJ2-6, with TRBD1 matching 8 bases. CDR1 LNHDA and CDR2 SQIVND come from the germline V gene (reference sequence). V lost 4 bases, J lost 1 base, and 12 bases stayed unmatched. CDR3 size: 19 residues. CDR3 loop: CASSNWGVRGRSGANVLTF. CDR3 sequence (DNA): TGTGCCAGTAGTAATTGGGGCGTCAGGGGGCGATCTGGGGCCAACGTCCTGACTTTC.

The V call is TRBV9, the J call TRBJ1-6; D is undetermined. This CDR3 is built from 15 residues. Trimming cost V 0 bases and J 10 bases, with 14 bases left between them. The germline V gene has CDR1 SGDLS and CDR2 YYNGEE. The DNA of the CDR3 is TGTGCCAGCAGCGTAGTCCCGGAAGGGAGCTCACCCCTCCACTTT. Translated, it gives CASSVVPEGSSPLHF.

This rearrangement joins TRBV2 to TRBJ1-1; D ambiguous. CDR1 SNHLY and CDR2 FYNNEI come from the germline V gene. Deletions cut 5 bases from V and 4 bases from J, with 8 bases between. This CDR3 comprises 12 residues. This chain's CDR3 is CASSPDVTEAFF. CDR3 DNA: TGTGCCAGCAGTCCGGACGTCACTGAAGCTTTCTTT.

This clone was seen just once. The chain uses TRBV18 and TRBJ2-1, with D perhaps matching TRBD2 (6 bases). Germline CDR1 is KGHSH and CDR2 is LQKENI. The V and J ends lost 6 bases and 7 bases respectively, with 22 bases between them. The CDR3 consists of 16 residues. DNA for the CDR3: TGTGCCAGCTCCCTCGTTGTCCGACTAGTTCGGAATGAGCAGTTCTTC. As protein: CASSLVVRLVRNEQFF. The whole variable domain, remainder taken from reference TRBV18 and TRBJ2-1, is NAGVMQNPRHLVRRRGQEARLRCSPMKGHSHVYWYRQLPEEGLKFMVYLQKENIIDESGMPKERFSAEFPKEGPSILRIQQVVRGDSAAYFCASSLVVRLVRNEQFFGPGTRLTVL.

This clone was detected only once. V is TRBV6-6 and J is TRBJ1-5; 7 bases agree with TRBD1. In germline, CDR1 is MNHNY, CDR2 SVGAGI (reference sequence). Germline trimming cut 5 bases from V and 0 bases from J; bases unmatched to any gene: 13. The CDR3 runs to 18 residues. Here the CDR3 DNA reads TGTGCCAGCAGTCCCCACAGGGGTTCCGTCTATAGCAATCAGCCCCAGCATTTT. Amino acid sequence: CASSPHRGSVYSNQPQHF.

The count of this clone is one. This chain uses TRBV9 with TRBJ2-5; 9 bases are a match to TRBD1. V shed 2 bases and J 4 bases; nucleotides not matched to a gene: 6. Germline lookup yields CDR1 SGDLS and CDR2 YYNGEE. This CDR3 contains 15 residues. The CDR3: CASSVSPGQGETQYF. CDR3 DNA sequence: TGTGCCAGCAGCGTTAGCCCGGGACAGGGAGAGACCCAGTACTTC. The full variable domain, rest sourced from reference TRBV9 and TRBJ2-5, is DSGVTQTPKHLITATGQRVTLRCSPRSGDLSVYWYQQSLDQGLQFLIQYYNGEERAKGNILERFSAQQFPDLHSELNLSSLELGDSALYFCASSVSPGQGETQYFGPGTRLLVL.

This chain connects TRBV19 to TRBJ1-1; no clear D. CDR1 and CDR2 from the germline V gene are LNHDA and SQIVND (reference sequence). The CDR3 totals 13 residues. V lost 6 bases to trimming and J lost 3 bases, with 11 bases between them. The CDR3: CASRRPGDTEAFF. The CDR3 nucleotides are TGTGCCAGTAGAAGACCCGGGGACACTGAAGCTTTCTTT.

The chain couples TRBV6-6 to TRBJ1-6; 7 bases map to TRBD1. CDR1 is MNHNY and CDR2 is SVGAGI in the germline V gene (reference sequence). CDR3 size: 16 residues. With V trimmed by 2 bases and J by 10 bases, 11 bases remained unmatched. The DNA of the CDR3 is TGTGCCAGCAGTTACGGAGTCGGGCAGGGGGTCTCACCCCTCCACTTT. Protein: CASSYGVGQGVSPLHF.

The chain links TRBV6-5 to TRBJ1-3, with TRBD1 matching 8 bases. The germline V gene encodes CDR1 MNHEY and CDR2 SVGAGI. The CDR3 runs 16 residues. Germline trimming cut 0 bases from V and 2 bases from J; bases unmatched to any gene: 3. Written as DNA, the CDR3 is TGTGCCAGCAGTTACTCCGGACAGGGAGCTGGAAACACCATATATTTT. Protein sequence: CASSYSGQGAGNTIYF.

The V call is TRBV6-6, the J call TRBJ2-7; D possibly corresponds to TRBD1 (6 bases). Germline V gene sequence: CDR1 MNHNY, CDR2 SVGAGI (reference sequence). This CDR3 region has 15 residues. Deletions cut 2 bases from V and 2 bases from J, with 13 bases between. The CDR3 reads CASSYATGTPYEQYF. CDR3 nucleotide sequence: TGTGCCAGCAGTTACGCGACAGGAACCCCCTACGAGCAGTACTTC.

This clone has only a few counts. This chain connects TRBV7-2 to TRBJ1-1, with D possibly being TRBD1 (6 bases). Per germline, CDR1 SGHTA and CDR2 FQGNSA. The CDR3 runs to 13 residues. The V end lost 5 bases, the J end lost 7 bases, and 14 bases lay between the germline ends. DNA for the CDR3: TGTGCCAGCAGCCTTCAGGGGTTCGGTGAAGCTTTCTTT. Its translation is CASSLQGFGEAFF.

V usage is TRBV6-2 or TRBV6-3 and J usage is TRBJ2-1; D is perhaps TRBD2 (5 bases). The CDR3 has 16 residues. V gave up 2 bases and J gave up 5 bases, with 16 bases separating them. Germline V gives CDR1 MNHEY, CDR2 SVGEGT. CDR3 nucleotide sequence: TGTGCCAGCAGTTACGACTACCGTAAGGGAAACAATGAGCAGTTCTTC. This gives the protein CASSYDYRKGNNEQFF.